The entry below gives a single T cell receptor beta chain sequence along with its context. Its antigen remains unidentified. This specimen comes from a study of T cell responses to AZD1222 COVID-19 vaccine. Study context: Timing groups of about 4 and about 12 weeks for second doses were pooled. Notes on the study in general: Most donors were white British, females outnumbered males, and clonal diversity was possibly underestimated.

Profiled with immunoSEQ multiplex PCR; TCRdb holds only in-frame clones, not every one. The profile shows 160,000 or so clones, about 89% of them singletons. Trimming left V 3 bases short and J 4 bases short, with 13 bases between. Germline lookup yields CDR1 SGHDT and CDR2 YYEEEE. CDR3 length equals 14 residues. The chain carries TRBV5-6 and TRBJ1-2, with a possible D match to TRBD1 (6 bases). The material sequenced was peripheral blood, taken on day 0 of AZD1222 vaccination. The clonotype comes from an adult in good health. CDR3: CASSSTGSTYGYTF. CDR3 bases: TGTGCCAGCAGCTCGACAGGAAGTACCTATGGCTACACCTTC. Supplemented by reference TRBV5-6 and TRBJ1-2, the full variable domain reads DAGVTQSPTHLIKTRGQQVTLRCSPKSGHDTVSWYQQALGQGPQFIFQYYEEEERQRGNFPDRFSGHQFPNYSSELNVNALLLGDSALYLCASSSTGSTYGYTFGSGTRLTVV.